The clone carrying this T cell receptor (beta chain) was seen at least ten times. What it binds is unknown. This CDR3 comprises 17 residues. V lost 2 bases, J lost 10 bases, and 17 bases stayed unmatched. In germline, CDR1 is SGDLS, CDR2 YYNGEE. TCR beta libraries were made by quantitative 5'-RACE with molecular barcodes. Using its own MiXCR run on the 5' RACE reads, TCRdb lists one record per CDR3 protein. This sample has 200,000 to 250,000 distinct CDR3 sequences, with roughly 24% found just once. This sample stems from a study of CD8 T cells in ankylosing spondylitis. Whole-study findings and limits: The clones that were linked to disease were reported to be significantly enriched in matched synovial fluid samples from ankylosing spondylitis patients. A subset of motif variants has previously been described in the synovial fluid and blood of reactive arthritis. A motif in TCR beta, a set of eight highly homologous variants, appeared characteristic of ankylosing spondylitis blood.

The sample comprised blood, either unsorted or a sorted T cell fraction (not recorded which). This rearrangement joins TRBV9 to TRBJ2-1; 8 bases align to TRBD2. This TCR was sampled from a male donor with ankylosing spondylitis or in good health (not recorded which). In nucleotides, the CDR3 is TGTGCCAGCAGCGTCTCTAGCGGGTCTCGGTCTTCGGTAGAGCAGTTCTTC. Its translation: CASSVSSGSRSSVEQFF.